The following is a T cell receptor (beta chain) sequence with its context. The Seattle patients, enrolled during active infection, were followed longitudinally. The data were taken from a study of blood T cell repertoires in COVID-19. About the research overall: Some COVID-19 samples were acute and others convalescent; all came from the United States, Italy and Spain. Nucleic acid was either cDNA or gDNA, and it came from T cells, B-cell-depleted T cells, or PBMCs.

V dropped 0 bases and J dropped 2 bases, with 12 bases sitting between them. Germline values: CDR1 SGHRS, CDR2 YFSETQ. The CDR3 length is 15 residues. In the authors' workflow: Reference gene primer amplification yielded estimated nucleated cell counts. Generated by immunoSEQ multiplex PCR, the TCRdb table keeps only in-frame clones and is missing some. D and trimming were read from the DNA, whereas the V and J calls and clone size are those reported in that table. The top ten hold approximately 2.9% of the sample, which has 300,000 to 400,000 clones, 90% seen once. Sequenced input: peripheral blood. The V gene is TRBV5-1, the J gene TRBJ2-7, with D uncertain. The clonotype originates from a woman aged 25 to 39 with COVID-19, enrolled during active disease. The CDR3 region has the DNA TGCGCCAGCAGCTTGGCCGAAGCCGACACCTACGAGCAGTACTTC. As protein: CASSLAEADTYEQYF. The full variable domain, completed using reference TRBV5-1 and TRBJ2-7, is KAGVTQTPRYLIKTRGQQVTLSCSPISGHRSVSWYQQTPGQGLQFLFEYFSETQRNKGNFPGRFSGRQFSNSRSEMNVSTLELGDSALYLCASSLAEADTYEQYFGPGTRLTVT.